What follows describes a single T cell receptor beta chain. The antigen is undetermined. Expressed TCRB transcripts were sequenced after all isolated RNA was converted to cDNA. Clones were sequenced by immunoSEQ multiplex PCR, and TCRdb holds only the in-frame ones, with some missing. Counted here are approximately 330,000 clones, approximately 9.9% occurring once; the ten biggest clones make up around 0.015%. The data were taken from a study of beta chain features in type 1 diabetes. Study-wide results and limits: Patients' naive, central memory and regulatory TCRB repertoires appeared more alike than those of healthy donors.

The sequenced sample consisted of naive CD4+ T cells from blood. This receptor was taken from a young woman in good health.

The CDR3 region has the DNA TGTGCCAGTTCCGGACAGGGCGGGGAAGCTTTCTTT. Translated: CASSGQGGEAFF. This chain uses TRBV6-1 with TRBJ1-1; TRBD1 matches 8 bases. From germline, CDR1 is MNHNS and CDR2 SASEGT. The J segment lost 8 bases and the V segment lost 9 bases, leaving 8 bases of the junction unmatched. CDR3 length: 12 residues.